This TCR beta chain originates from a study of T cells in localized non-small cell lung cancer. Study results and limitations: For the top 100 tumor clones, a median around 61 also appeared in adjacent lung. Clonality of T cells reached its maximum in uninvolved adjacent lung, surpassing tumor.

V lost 1 base and J lost 0, with 14 bases in between. The germline gives CDR1 LNHDA, CDR2 SQIVND (reference sequence). The CDR3 has 17 amino acids. Concerning this clone itself: Its antigen remains unidentified.

The repertoire was sequenced with immunoSEQ multiplex PCR; TCRdb's copy has only in-frame clones and lacks some. The data contain approximately 28,000 clones, approximately 91% of them singletons. The chain uses TRBV19 and TRBJ2-3, with D unresolved. The specimen was peripheral blood mononuclear cells, collected before any cancer treatment. This receptor was taken from a woman aged 35-75 years with stage III lung adenocarcinoma. CDR3 sequence reads: CASSIVGKGLSTDTQYF. CDR3 coding DNA: TGTGCCAGTAGTATAGTGGGAAAAGGCCTTAGCACAGATACGCAGTATTTT.